What follows is one T cell receptor (beta chain) and its context. It has no known antigen specificity. Base qualities are missing; no much larger clone stands one base away. Collaborating institutions collected whole blood in K2EDTA tubes following their own protocols. Collaborator samples were shipped for TCRbeta analysis as frozen whole blood, isolated PBMCs, or DNA extracted from either sample type. CDR3 length: 13 amino acids, cysteine to phenylalanine. Only the CDR3 DNA is retained, 39 bases long and in frame from the first base. Sequences SNHLY (CDR1) and FYNNEI (CDR2) are obtained from the germline V gene. V and J are truncated by 3 bases and 1 base respectively, leaving an intervening sequence of 6 bases. These data come from a study of blood T cell repertoires in COVID-19 (TCRdb year 2020). With respect to the entire study: Collaborator samples came from the United States, Italy and Spain and covered acute and convalescent phases of COVID-19. The prospective study material was composed of cDNA or gDNA derived from T cells, B-cell-depleted T cells, or PBMCs. Subjects who had been exposed to COVID-19, were actively infected with it, or had recovered from it provided the deeply sampled blood TCRbeta repertoires that made up the dataset. Samples were obtained from the ongoing ImmuneRACE study (first 160 participants) and from 1,254 subjects provided by 6 global collaborators. A freely available public database, intended as a resource for researchers studying the immune response to SARS-CoV-2, is where the repertoires were released. Where HLA class I and class II types were available, the types were taken from metadata supplied by the sample provider, not from assay-based typing. Nearly every sample came with metadata listing a de-identified subject ID, COVID-19 status, age in years and sex.

TCRbeta CDR3 regions were amplified from genomic DNA by means of the immunoSEQ Assay, a bias-controlled multiplex PCR. On the study's bioinformatics: The number of nucleated cells in each sample was estimated from the amplification of reference gene primers within the assay. To quantify the absolute abundance of each unique TCRbeta CDR3 rearrangement, sequence reads were collapsed and filtered. Productive Simpson clonality was computed per sample as the square root of Simpson's diversity index over productive rearrangements. Not all clones reach the TCRdb copy of this immuneACCESS table, which keeps in-frame sequences only. Checked studies attribute under half of the gap to unresolved V genes and leave the rest unexplained. The V and J calls and clone size were taken over from that table, and D and trimming were inferred from the DNA. The sample data list some 96,000 clones, and 85% of these were observed just once. Of the sample, roughly 12% falls within the top ten clones.

Study-wide findings and limitations: How much clinical and demographic metadata was included differed by source and by participant, and the metadata was provided uncurated.

The V and J segments used are TRBV2 and TRBJ1-2; TRBD1 is possibly the D segment (5 matching bases). The sequencing input was peripheral blood. The TCR sequence derives from a middle-aged man with active or convalescent COVID-19. CDR3 protein: CASSDRVNYGYTF. The DNA reads as follows: TGTGCCAGCAGTGACAGGGTTAACTATGGCTACACCTTC.